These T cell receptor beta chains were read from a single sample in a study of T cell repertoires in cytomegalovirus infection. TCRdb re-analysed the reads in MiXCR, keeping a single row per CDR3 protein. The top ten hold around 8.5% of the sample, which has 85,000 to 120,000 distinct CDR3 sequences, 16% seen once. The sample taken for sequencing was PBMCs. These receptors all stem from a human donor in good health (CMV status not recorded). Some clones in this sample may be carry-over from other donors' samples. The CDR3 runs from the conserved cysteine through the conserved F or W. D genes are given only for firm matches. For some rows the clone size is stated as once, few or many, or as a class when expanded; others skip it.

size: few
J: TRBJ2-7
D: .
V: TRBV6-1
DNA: TGTGCCAGCACTTCCAGGGGGGAGGACGGTGACTACGAGCAGTACTTC
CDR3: CASTSRGEDGDYEQYF

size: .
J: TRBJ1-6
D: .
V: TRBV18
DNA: TGTGCCAGCTCACCAGCCGGGGGTTCACCCCTCCACTTT
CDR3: CASSPAGGSPLHF

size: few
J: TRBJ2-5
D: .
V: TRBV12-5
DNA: TGTGCTAGTGGTCCTCCTCTTCCCGCCGGGGAGACCCAGTACTTC
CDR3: CASGPPLPAGETQYF

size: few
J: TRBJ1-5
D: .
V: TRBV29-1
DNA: TGCAGCGTTCGGGATAGCAATCAGCCCCAGCATTTT
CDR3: CSVRDSNQPQHF

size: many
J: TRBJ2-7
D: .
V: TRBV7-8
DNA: TGTGCCAGCAGCCCCCAACCCGGGACGCCGGGGGAGCAGTACTTC
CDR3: CASSPQPGTPGEQYF

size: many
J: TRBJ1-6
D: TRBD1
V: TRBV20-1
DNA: TGCAGTGCTAGAGGACAGGGAGGGGATAATTCACCCCTCCACTTT
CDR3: CSARGQGGDNSPLHF

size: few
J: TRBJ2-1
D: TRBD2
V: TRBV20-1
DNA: TGCAGTGCTAGATCTGTCGGCACTAGCGGTTACAATGAGCAGTTCTTC
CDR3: CSARSVGTSGYNEQFF

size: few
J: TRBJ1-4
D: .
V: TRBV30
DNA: TGTGCCTGGAGTGGAGAAAAACTGTTTTTT
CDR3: CAWSGEKLFF

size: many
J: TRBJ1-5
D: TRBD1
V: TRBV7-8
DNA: TGTGCCAGCAGCTTAGCGACAGGGAGCTACTACTATAGCAATCAGCCCCAGCATTTT
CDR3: CASSLATGSYYYSNQPQHF

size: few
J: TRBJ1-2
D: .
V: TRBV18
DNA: TGTGCCAGCTCACCCGGGGGTCCGAAGTTCTATGGCTACACCTTC
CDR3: CASSPGGPKFYGYTF

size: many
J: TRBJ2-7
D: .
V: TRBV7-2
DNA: TGTGCCAGCAGCTTAGAGGCGGGGGCCGCCTACGAGCAGTACTTC
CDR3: CASSLEAGAAYEQYF

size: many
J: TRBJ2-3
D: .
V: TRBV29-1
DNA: TGCAGCGTTGTACCGGCCGACACAGATACGCAGTATTTT
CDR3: CSVVPADTDTQYF

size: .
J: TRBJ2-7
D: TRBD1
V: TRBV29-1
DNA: TGCAGCGTTGTCGACCGACAGGGTTTAGGCGAGCAGTACTTC
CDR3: CSVVDRQGLGEQYF

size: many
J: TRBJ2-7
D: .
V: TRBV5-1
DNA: TGCGCCAGCAGCTTCCGCGGCGAGCAGTACTTC
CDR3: CASSFRGEQYF

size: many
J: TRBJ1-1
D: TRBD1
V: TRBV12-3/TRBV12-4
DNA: TGTGCCAGCAGTGACAGGGTAGGCACTGAAGCTTTCTTT
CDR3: CASSDRVGTEAFF

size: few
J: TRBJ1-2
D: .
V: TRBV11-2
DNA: TGTGCCAGCAGCTTAAGTTTGGGGATCTATGGCTACACCTTC
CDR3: CASSLSLGIYGYTF

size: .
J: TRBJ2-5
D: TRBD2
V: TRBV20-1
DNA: TGCAGTGCTGCTAGCGGAGGCCAAGAGACCCAGTACTTC
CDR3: CSAASGGQETQYF

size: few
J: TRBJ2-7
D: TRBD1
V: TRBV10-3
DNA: TGTGCCACGCGCGGGACAGGGAAAAAAATCTACGAGCAGTACTTC
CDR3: CATRGTGKKIYEQYF

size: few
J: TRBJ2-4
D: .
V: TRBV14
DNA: TGTGCCAGCAGCCAAGACAGAGACATTCAGTACTTC
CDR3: CASSQDRDIQYF

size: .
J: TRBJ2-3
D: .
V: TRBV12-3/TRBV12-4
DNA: TGTGACAGCAGTTTAGGGGGGTACACAGATACGCAGTATTTT
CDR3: CDSSLGGYTDTQYF

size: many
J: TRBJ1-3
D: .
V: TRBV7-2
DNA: TGTGCCAGCAGCTCTCACCAGGTCTCTGGAAACACCATATATTTT
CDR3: CASSSHQVSGNTIYF

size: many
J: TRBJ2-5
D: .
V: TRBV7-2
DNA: TGTGCCAGCAGCTTACGGGACTTAGAGACCCAGTACTTC
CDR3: CASSLRDLETQYF

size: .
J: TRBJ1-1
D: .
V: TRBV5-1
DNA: .
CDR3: CASSVGTGSSFF

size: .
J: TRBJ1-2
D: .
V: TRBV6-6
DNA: TGTGCCAGCAGAACTTCAAACGGAAACTATGGCTACACCTTC
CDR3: CASRTSNGNYGYTF

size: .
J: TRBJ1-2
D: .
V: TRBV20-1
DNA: TGCAGTGCTAGAGTAGGGGTCGGCAGAAACTATGGCTACACCTTC
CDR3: CSARVGVGRNYGYTF

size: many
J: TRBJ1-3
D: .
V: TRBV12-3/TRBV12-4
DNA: TGTGCCAGCAGCACCGCAATCTCTGGAAACACCATATATTTT
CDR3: CASSTAISGNTIYF

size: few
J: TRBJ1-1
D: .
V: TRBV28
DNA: TGTGCCAGCAGTCCGGCCCTAGGGTTTGAAGCTTTCTTT
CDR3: CASSPALGFEAFF

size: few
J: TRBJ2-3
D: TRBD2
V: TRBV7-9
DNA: TGTGCCAGCAGCTTACGGCCAGGGAGGAGCGGGGCTCCCACAGATACGCAGTATTTT
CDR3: CASSLRPGRSGAPTDTQYF

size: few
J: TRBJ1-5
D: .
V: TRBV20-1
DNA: TGCAGTGCTAGGATAGGGGGTGGCAATCAGCCCCAGCATTTT
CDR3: CSARIGGGNQPQHF

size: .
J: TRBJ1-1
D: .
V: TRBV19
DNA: TGTGCCAGTAGTATATTTGTTACAGGGAACACTGAAGCTTTCTTT
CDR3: CASSIFVTGNTEAFF

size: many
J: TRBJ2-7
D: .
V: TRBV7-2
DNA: TGTGCCAGCAGCTTAGGACCTTCCCAGAGGGAGCAGTACTTC
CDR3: CASSLGPSQREQYF

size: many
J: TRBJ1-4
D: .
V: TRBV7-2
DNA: TGTGCCAGCAGCTCCCGCCCACAGACGAATGAAAAACTGTTTTTT
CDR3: CASSSRPQTNEKLFF

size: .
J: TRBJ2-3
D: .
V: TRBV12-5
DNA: TGTGCTAGTGGTTTGTCTCCTCCTAGCCCTAACACAGATACGCAGTATTTT
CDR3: CASGLSPPSPNTDTQYF

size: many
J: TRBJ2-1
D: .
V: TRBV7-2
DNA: TGTGCCAGCAGCTTAGATGGGGGGGCCCCTACAGGCGAGAATGAGCAGTTCTTC
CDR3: CASSLDGGAPTGENEQFF

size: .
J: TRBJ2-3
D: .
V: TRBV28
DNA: TGTGCCAGCAGTGGAGGAGATATATTCAAAGATACGCAGTATTTT
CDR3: CASSGGDIFKDTQYF

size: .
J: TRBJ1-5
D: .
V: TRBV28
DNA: TGTGCCAGCACCTCGACACCAGATCAGCCCCAGCATTTT
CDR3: CASTSTPDQPQHF

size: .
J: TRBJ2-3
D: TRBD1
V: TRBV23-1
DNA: TGCGCCAGCAGTAGGCCCTCAGGGGGCATCCACACAGATACGCAGTATTTT
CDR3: CASSRPSGGIHTDTQYF

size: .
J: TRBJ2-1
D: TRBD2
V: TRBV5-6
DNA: TGTGCCAGCAGACTGAGCGGGGGGGCCCGTCCCTACAATGAGCAGTTCTTC
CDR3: CASRLSGGARPYNEQFF

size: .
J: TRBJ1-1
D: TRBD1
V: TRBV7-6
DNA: TGTGCCAGCAGATTTGGACAGGGGAACACTGAAGCTTTCTTT
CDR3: CASRFGQGNTEAFF

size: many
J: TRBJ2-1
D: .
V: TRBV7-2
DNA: TGTGCCAGCAGCTTAGACCCCGCCTACAATGAGCAGTTCTTC
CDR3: CASSLDPAYNEQFF

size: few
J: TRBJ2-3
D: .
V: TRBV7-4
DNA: TGTGCCAGCAGCTTAGTTGCAGGGGACGATACGCAGTATTTT
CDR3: CASSLVAGDDTQYF

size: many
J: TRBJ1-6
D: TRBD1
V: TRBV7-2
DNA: TGTGCCAGCAGCTCCAGGGGGGTTTATTCACCCCTCCACTTT
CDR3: CASSSRGVYSPLHF

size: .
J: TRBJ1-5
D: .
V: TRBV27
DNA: TGTGCCAGCAGTTTCGGGAGAACACAGGGCCCAAGCAATCAGCCCCAGCATTTT
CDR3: CASSFGRTQGPSNQPQHF

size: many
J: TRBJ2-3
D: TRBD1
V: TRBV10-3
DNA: TGTGCCATCACCGGACAGGGGCCTGGGTATACGCAGTATTTT
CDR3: CAITGQGPGYTQYF

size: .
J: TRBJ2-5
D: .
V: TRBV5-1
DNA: TGCGCCAGCAGCTTGGCCATCGGACCACAAGAGACCCAGTACTTC
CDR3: CASSLAIGPQETQYF

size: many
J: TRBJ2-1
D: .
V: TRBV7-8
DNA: TGTGCCGGAGGGGGGGGGGAGCGCTCCTACAATGAGCAGTTCTTC
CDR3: CAGGGGERSYNEQFF

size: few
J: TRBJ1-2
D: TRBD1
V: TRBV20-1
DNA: TGCAGTGCTCTGCCGGGACAGGGGTATGGCTACACCTTC
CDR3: CSALPGQGYGYTF

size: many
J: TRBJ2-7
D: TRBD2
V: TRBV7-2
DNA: TGTGCCAGCAGCCGTTTCGGGAGCGGGGGCCTTATCTACGAGCAGTACTTC
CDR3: CASSRFGSGGLIYEQYF

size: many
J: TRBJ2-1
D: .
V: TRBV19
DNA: TGTGCCAGTAGCCCGGGCCTCTACAATGAGCAGTTCTTC
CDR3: CASSPGLYNEQFF

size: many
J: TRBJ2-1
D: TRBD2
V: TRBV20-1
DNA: TGCAGTGCTAGAACTAGCGGGGACGGGGCAAAGGATTACAATGAGCAGTTCTTC
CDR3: CSARTSGDGAKDYNEQFF

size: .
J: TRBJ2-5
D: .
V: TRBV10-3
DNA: TGTGCCATCAGTGAGTCGACAGTCCTCCAAGAGACCCAGTACTTC
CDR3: CAISESTVLQETQYF

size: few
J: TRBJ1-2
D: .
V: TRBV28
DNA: TGTGCCAGCAGTGAGGGTGTTGAGGGCTACACCTTC
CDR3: CASSEGVEGYTF

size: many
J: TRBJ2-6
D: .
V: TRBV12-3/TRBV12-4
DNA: TGTGCCAGCAGTTTAAAAGCCGGGGCCAACGTCCTGACTTTC
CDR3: CASSLKAGANVLTF

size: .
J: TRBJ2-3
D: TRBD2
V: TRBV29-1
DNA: TGCAGCGTTGAAGATCGCAACGGGGGGACTATGGCAGATACGCAGTATTTT
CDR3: CSVEDRNGGTMADTQYF

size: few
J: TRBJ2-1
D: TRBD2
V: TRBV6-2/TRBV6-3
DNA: TGTGCCAGCAGTTTACTAGCGGGGGGGGCTGAGCAGTTCTTC
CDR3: CASSLLAGGAEQFF

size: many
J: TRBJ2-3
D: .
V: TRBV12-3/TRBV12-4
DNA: TGTGCCAGCAGGCATCGTCCCGGGAGCACAGATACGCAGTATTTT
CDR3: CASRHRPGSTDTQYF

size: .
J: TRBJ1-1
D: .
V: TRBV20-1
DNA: TGCAGTGCTAGAGACCCGGGGAGGGGGACTGAAGCTTTCTTT
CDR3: CSARDPGRGTEAFF